This entry is about one T cell receptor (beta chain). This sample was included in a study of control samples from healthy donors and cancer patients. Here immunoSEQ multiplex PCR was the method, and the copy in TCRdb shows in-frame clones only, minus some. The table includes about 130,000 clones, around 92% detected once. Germline assignment: CDR1 SGHRS and CDR2 YFSETQ. CDR3 size: 13 residues. Deletions cut 4 bases from V and 6 bases from J, with 12 bases between. Material for sequencing was PBMCs. This chain uses TRBV5-1 with TRBJ2-3; D unclear. The TCR sequence derives from a man older than 75 with head and neck cancer. The CDR3 region is CASSQVYRDTQYF. The CDR3 coding sequence is TGCGCCAGCAGCCAAGTGTATAGGGATACGCAGTATTTT.